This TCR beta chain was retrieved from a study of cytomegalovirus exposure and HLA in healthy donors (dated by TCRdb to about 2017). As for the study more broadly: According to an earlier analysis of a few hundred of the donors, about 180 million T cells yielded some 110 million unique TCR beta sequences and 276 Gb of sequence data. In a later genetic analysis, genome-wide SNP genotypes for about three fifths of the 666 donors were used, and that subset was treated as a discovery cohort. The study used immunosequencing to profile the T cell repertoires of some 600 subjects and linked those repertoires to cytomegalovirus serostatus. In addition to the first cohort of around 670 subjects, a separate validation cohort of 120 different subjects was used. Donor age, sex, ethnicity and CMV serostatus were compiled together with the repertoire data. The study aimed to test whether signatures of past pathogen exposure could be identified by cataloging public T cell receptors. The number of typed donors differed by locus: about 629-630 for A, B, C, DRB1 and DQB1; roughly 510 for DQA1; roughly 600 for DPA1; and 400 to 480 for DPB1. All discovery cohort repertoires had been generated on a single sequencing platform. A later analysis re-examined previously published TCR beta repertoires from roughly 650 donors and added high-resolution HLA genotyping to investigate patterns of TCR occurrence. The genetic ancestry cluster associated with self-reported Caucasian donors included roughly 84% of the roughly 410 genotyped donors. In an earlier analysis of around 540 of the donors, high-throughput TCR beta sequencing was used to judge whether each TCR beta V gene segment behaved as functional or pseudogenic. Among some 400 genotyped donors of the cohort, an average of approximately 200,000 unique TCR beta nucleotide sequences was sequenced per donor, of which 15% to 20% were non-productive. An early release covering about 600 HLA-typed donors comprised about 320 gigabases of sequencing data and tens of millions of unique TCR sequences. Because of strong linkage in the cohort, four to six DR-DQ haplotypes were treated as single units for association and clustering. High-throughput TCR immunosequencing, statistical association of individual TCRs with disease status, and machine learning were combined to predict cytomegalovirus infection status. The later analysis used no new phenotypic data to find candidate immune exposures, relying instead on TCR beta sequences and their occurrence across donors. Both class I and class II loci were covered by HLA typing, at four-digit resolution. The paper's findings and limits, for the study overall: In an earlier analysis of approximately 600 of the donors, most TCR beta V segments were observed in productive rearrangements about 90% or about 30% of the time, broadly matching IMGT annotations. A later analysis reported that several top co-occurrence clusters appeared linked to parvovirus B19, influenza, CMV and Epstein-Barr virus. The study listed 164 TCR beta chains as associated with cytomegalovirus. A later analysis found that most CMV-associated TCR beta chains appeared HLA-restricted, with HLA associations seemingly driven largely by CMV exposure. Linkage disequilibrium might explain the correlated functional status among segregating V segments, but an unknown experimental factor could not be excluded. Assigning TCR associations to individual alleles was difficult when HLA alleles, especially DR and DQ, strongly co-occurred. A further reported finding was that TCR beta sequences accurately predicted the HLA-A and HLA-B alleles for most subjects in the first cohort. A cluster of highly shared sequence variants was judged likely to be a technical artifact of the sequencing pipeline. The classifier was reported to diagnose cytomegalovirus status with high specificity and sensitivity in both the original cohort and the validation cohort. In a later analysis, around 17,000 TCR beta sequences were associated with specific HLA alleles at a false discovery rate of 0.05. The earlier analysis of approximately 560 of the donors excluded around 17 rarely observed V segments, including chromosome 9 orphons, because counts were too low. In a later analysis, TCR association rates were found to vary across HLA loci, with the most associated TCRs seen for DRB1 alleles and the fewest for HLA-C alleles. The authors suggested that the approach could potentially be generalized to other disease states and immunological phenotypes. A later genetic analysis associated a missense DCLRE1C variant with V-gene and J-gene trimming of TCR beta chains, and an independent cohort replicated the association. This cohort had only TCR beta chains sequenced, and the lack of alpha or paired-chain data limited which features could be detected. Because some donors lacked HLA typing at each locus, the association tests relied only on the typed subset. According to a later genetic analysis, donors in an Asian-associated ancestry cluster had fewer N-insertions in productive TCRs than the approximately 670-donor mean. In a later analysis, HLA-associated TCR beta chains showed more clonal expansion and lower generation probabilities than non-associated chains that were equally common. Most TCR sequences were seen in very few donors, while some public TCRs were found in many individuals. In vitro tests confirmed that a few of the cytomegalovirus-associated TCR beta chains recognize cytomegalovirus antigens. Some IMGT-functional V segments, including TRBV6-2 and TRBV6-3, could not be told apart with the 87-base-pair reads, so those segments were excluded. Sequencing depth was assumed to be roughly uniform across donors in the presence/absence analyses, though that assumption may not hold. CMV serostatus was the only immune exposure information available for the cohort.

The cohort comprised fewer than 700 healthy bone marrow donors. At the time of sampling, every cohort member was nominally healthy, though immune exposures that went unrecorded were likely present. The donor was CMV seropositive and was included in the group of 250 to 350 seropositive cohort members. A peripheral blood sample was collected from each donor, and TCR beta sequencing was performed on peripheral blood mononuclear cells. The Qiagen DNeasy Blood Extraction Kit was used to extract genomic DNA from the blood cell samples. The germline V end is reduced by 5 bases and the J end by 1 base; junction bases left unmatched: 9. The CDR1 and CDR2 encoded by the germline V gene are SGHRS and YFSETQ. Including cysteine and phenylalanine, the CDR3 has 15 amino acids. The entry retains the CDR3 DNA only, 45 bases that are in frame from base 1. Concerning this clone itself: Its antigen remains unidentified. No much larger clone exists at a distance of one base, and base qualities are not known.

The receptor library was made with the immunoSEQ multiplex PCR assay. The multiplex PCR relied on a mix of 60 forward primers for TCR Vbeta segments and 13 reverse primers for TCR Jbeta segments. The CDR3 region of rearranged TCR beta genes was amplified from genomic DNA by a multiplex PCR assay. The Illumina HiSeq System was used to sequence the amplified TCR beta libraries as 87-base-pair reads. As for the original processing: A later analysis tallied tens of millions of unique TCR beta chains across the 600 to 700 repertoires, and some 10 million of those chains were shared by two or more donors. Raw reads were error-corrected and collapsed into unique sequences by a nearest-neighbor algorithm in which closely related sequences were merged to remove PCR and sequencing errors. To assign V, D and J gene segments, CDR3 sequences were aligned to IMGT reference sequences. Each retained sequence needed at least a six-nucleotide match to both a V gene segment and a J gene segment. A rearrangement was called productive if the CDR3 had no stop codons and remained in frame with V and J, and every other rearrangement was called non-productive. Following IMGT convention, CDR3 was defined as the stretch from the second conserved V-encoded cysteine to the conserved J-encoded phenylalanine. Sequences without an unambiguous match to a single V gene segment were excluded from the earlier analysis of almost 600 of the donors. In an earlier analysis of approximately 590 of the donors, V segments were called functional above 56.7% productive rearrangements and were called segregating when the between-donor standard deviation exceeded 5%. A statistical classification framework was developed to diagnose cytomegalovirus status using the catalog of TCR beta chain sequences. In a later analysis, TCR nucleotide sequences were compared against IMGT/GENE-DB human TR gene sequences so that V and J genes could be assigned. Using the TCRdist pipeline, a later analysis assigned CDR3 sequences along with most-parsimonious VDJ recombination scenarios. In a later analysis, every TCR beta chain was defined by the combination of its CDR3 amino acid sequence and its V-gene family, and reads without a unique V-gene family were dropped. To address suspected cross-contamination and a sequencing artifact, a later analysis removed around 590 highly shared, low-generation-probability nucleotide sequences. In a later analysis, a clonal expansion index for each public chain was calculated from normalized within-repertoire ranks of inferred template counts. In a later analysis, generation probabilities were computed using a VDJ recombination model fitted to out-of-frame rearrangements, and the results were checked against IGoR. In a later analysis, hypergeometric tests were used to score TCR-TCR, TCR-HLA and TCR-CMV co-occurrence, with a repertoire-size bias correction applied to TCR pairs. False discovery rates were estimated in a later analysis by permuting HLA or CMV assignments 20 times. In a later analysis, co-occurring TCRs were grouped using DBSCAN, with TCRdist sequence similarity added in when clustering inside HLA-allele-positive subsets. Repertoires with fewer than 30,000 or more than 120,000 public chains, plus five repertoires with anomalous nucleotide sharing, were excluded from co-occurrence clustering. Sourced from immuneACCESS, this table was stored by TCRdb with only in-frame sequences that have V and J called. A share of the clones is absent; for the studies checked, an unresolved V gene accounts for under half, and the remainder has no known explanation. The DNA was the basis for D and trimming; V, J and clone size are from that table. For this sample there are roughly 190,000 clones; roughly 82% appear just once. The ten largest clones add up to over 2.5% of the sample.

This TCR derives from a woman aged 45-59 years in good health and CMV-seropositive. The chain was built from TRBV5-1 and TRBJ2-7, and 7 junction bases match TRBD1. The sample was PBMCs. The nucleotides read TGCGCCAGCAGAAGCTTGGGACAGCTTTCCTACGAGCAGTACTTC. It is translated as CASRSLGQLSYEQYF.